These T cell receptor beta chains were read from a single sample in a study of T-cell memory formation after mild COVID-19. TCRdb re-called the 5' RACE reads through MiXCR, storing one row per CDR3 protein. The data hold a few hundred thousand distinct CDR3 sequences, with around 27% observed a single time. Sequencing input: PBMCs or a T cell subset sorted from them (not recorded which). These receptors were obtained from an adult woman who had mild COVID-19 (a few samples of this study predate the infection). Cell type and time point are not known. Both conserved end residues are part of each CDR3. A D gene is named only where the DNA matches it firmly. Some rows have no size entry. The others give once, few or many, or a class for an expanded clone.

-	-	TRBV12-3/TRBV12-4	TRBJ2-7	CASGGGPHEQYF	TGTGCCAGCGGAGGAGGGCCCCACGAGCAGTACTTC
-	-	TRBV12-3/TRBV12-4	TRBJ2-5	CASSLYSVQETQYF	TGTGCCAGCAGCCTCTACAGCGTCCAAGAGACCCAGTACTTC
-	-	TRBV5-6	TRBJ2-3	CASSMGTGSPDTQYF	TGTGCCAGCAGCATGGGAACCGGGAGCCCCGATACGCAGTATTTT
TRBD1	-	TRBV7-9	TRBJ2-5	CATRKQGAVETQYF	TGTGCCACCCGCAAACAGGGGGCTGTAGAGACCCAGTACTTC
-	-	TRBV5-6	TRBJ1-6	CASSLGQPAGPNNSPLHF	TGTGCCAGCAGCTTGGGCCAACCCGCGGGACCCAATAATTCACCCCTCCACTTT
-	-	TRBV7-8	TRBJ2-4	CASSPSRGATILAKNIQYF	TGTGCCAGCAGCCCCAGTCGGGGGGCTACTATTCTAGCCAAAAACATTCAGTACTTC
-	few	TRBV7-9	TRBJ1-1	CASSLDGYTNTEAFF	TGTGCCAGCAGCTTAGACGGCTACACGAACACTGAAGCTTTCTTT
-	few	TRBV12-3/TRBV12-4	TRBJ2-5	CASNLGRIQETQYF	TGTGCCAGCAACCTAGGACGGATCCAAGAGACCCAGTACTTC
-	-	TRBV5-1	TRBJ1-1	CASSLSTVRNTEAFF	TGCGCCAGCAGCTTATCGACAGTCCGAAACACTGAAGCTTTCTTT
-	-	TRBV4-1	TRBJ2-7	CASRPGFGGYEQYF	TGCGCCAGCAGACCAGGGTTTGGAGGCTACGAGCAGTACTTC
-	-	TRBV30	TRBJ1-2	CAWSVRPKRTGYGYTF	TGTGCCTGGAGTGTAAGGCCCAAGAGGACGGGCTATGGCTACACCTTC
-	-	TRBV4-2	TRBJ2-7	CASSQGRSTYEQYF	TGTGCCAGCAGCCAAGGACGGTCAACCTACGAGCAGTACTTC
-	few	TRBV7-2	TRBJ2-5	CASSSRDDQYF	TGTGCCAGCAGCTCCCGGGACGACCAGTACTTC
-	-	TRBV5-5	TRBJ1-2	CASSSPSTGFDYGYTF	TGTGCCAGCAGCTCGCCTTCGACAGGCTTTGACTATGGCTACACCTTC
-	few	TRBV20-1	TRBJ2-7	CSAPSLPAYEQYF	TGCAGTGCTCCCTCCCTCCCGGCCTACGAGCAGTACTTC
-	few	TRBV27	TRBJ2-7	CASSSWTSSSYEQYF	TGTGCCAGCAGTTCCTGGACCTCGAGCTCCTACGAGCAGTACTTC
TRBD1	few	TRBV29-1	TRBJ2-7	CSTGTGHEQYF	TGCAGCACCGGGACAGGGCACGAGCAGTACTTC
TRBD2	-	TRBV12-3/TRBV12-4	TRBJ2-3	CASSKGLAGSTDTQYF	TGTGCCAGCAGCAAAGGACTAGCGGGTAGCACAGATACGCAGTATTTT
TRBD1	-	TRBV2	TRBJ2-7	CASSEMGTGFHEQYF	TGTGCCAGCAGTGAAATGGGGACAGGGTTCCACGAGCAGTACTTC
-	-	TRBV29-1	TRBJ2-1	CSVGGGPFSYNEQFF	TGCAGCGTTGGGGGCGGGCCGTTCTCCTACAATGAGCAGTTCTTC
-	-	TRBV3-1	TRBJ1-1	CASSQARTEAFF	TGTGCCAGCAGCCAAGCGAGGACTGAAGCTTTCTTT
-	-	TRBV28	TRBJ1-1	CASQGRAGQEWAFF	TGTGCCAGTCAAGGTCGGGCAGGCCAAGAATGGGCTTTCTTT
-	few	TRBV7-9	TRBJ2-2	CASSFRQAFTGELFF	TGTGCCAGCAGCTTCCGCCAGGCATTTACGGGGGAGCTGTTTTTT
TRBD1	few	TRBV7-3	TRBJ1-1	CASSLYTGGETEAFF	TGTGCCAGCAGCTTATATACAGGGGGGGAGACTGAAGCTTTCTTT
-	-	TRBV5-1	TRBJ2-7	CASSFDGGAYEQYF	TGCGCCAGCAGCTTCGACGGCGGGGCCTACGAGCAGTACTTC
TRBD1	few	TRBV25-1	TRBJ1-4	CASSEGTATNEKLFF	TGTGCCAGCAGTGAGGGGACAGCTACAAATGAAAAACTGTTTTTT